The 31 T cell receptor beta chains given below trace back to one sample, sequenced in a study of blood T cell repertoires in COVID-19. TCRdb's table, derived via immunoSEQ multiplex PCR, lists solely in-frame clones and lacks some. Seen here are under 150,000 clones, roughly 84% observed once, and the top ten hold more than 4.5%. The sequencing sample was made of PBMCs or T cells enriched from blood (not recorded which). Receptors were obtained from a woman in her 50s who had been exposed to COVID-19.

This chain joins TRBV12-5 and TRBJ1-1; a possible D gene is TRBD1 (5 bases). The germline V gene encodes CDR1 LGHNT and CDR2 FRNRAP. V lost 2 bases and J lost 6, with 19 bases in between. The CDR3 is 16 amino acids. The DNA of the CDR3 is TGTGCTAGTGGTTTGAGCGGGGCTGCCGGCACGCCTGAAGCTTTCTTT. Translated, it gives CASGLSGAAGTPEAFF. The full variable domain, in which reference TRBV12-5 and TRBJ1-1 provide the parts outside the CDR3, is DARVTQTPRHKVTEMGQEVTMRCQPILGHNTVFWYRQTMMQGLELLAYFRNRAPLDDSGMPKDRFSAEMPDATLATLKIQPSEPRDSAVYFCASGLSGAAGTPEAFFGQGTRLTVV.

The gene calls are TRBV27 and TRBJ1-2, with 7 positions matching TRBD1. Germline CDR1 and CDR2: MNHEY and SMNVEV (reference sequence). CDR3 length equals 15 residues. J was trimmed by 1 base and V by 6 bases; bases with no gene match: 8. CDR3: CASRTVRTGNYGYTF. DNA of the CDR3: TGTGCCAGCAGAACGGTAAGGACAGGTAACTATGGCTACACCTTC.

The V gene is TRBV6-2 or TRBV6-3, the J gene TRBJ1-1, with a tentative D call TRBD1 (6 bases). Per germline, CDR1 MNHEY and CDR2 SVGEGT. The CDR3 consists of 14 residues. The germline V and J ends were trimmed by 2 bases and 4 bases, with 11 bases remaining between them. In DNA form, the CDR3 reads TGTGCCAGCAGTTACGAAGGGGGTATCACTGAAGCTTTCTTT. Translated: CASSYEGGITEAFF.

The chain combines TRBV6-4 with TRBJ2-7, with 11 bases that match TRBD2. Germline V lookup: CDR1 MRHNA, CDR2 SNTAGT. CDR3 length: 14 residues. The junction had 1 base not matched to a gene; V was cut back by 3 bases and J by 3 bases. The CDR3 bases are TGTGCCAGCAGTGAAGGGACTAGCGGCTACGAGCAGTACTTC. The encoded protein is CASSEGTSGYEQYF.

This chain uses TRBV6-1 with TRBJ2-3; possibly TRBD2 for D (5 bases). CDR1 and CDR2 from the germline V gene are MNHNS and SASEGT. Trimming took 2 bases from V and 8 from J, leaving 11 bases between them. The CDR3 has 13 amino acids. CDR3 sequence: CASSESGRGTQYF. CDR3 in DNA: TGTGCCAGCAGTGAATCGGGCCGGGGTACGCAGTATTTT.

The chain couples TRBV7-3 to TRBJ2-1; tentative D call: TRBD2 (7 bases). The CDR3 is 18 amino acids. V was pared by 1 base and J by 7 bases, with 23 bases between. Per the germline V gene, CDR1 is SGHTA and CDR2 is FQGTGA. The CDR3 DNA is TGTGCCAGCAGCTTAAGAGGGGCGGGGGCTCGTAGGGCGAATGAGCAGTTCTTC. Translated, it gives CASSLRGAGARRANEQFF.

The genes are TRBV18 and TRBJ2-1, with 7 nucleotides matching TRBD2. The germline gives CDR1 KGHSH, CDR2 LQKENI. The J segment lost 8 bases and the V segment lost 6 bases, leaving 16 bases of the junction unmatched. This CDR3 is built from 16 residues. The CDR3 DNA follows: TGTGCCAGCTCCGCGGCTCGGCTAGCGGCCGCTGATGAGCAGTTCTTC. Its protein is CASSAARLAAADEQFF. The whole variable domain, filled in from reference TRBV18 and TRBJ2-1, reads NAGVMQNPRHLVRRRGQEARLRCSPMKGHSHVYWYRQLPEEGLKFMVYLQKENIIDESGMPKERFSAEFPKEGPSILRIQQVVRGDSAAYFCASSAARLAAADEQFFGPGTRLTVL.

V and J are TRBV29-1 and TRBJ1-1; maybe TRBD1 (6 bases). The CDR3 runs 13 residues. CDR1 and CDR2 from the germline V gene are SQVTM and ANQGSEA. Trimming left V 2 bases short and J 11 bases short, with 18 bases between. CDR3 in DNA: TGCAGCGTTGAAAGGACGGAGCTGGGGGCGGCTTTCTTT. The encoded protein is CSVERTELGAAFF.

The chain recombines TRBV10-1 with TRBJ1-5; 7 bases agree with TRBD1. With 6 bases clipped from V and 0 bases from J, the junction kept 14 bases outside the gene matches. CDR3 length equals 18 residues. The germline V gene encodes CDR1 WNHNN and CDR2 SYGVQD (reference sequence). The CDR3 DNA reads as TGCGCCAGCAGGGGCCAGAAGAGGGGGCGAGATAGCAATCAGCCCCAGCATTTT. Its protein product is CASRGQKRGRDSNQPQHF.

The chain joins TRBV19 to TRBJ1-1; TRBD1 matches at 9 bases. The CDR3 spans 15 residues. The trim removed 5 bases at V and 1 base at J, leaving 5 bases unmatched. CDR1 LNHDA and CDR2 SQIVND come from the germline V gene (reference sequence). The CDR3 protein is CASSGQGRRNTEAFF. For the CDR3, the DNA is TGTGCCAGTAGTGGACAGGGGCGCAGGAACACTGAAGCTTTCTTT. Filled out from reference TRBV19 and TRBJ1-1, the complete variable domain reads DGGITQSPKYLFRKEGQNVTLSCEQNLNHDAMYWYRQDPGQGLRLIYYSQIVNDFQKGDIAEGYSVSREKKESFPLTVTSAQKNPTAFYLCASSGQGRRNTEAFFGQGTRLTVV.

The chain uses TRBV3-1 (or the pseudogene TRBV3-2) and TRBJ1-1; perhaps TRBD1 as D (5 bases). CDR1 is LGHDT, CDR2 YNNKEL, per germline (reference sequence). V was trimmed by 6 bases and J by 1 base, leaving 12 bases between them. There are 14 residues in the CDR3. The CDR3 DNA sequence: TGTGCCAGCAGTTTGGGGCAGAGGAACACTGAAGCTTTCTTT. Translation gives CASSLGQRNTEAFF.

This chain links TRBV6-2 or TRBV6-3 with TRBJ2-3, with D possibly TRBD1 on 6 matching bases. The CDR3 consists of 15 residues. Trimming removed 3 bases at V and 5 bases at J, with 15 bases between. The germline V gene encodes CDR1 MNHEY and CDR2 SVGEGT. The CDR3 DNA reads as TGTGCCAGCAGTTATTTATCAGGGGAGAGAGATACGCAGTATTTT. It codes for CASSYLSGERDTQYF.

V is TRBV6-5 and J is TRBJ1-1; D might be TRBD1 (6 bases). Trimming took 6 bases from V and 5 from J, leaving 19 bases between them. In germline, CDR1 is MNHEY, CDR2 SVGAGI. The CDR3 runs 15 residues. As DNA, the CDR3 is TGTGCCAGCAGCTTTGCACAGGGAGGGCGTACTGAAGCTTTCTTT. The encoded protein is CASSFAQGGRTEAFF.

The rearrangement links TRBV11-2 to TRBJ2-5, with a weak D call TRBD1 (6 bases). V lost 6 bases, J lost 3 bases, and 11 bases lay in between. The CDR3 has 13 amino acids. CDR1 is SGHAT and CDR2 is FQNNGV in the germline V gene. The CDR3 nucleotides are TGTGCCAGCAGTTGGGGGCTCAAAGAGACCCAGTACTTC. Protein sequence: CASSWGLKETQYF.

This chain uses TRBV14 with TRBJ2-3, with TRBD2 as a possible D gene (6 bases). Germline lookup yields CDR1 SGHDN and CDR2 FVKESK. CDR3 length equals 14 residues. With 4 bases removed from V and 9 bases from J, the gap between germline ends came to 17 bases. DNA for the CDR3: TGTGCCAGCAGCCCGGGACTCCCGAGGGTGACGCAGTATTTT. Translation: CASSPGLPRVTQYF.

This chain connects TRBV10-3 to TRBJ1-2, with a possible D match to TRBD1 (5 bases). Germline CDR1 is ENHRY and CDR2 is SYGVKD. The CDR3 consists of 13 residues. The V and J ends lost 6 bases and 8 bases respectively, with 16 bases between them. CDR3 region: CAISAGRSEGYTF. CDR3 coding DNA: TGTGCCATCAGCGCGGGACGCTCAGAGGGCTACACCTTC.

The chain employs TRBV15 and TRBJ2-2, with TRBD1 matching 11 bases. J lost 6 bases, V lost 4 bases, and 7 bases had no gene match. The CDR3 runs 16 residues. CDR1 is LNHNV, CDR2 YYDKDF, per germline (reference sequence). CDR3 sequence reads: CATSILGQGAAGELFF. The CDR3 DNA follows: TGTGCCACCAGCATCCTAGGACAGGGGGCGGCCGGGGAGCTGTTTTTT.

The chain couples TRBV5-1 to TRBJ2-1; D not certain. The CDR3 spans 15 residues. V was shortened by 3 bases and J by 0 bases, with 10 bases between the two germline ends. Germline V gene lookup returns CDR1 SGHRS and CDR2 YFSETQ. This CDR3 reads CASSSSKSSYNEQFF. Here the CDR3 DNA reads TGCGCCAGCAGCTCGAGCAAGAGCTCCTACAATGAGCAGTTCTTC.

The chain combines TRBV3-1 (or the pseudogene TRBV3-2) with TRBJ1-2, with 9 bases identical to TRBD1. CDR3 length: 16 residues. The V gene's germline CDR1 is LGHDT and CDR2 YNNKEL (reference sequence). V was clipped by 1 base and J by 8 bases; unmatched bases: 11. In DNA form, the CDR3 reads TGTGCCAGCAGCCAAGGCGGGGACAGGGCAAGAAGCGGCTACACCTTC. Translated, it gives CASSQGGDRARSGYTF.

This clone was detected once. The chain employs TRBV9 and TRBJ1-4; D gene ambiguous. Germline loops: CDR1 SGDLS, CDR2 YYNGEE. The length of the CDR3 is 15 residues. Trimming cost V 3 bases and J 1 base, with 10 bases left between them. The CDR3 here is CASSGREGTNEKLFF. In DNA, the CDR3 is TGTGCCAGCAGCGGACGGGAAGGAACTAATGAAAAACTGTTTTTT.

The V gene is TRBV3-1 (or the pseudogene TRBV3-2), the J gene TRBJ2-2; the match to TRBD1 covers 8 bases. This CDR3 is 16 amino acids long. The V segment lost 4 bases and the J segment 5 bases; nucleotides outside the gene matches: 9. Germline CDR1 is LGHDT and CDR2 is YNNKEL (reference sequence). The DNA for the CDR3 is TGTGCCAGCAGCCCTTGGACAGGGAAAGGTACCGGGGAGCTGTTTTTT. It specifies CASSPWTGKGTGELFF.

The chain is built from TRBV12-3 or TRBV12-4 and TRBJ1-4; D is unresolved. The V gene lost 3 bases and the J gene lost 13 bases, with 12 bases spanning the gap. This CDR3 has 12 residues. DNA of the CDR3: TGTGCCAGCAGTTTTTATCCCTCGGGACTGTTTTTT. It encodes CASSFYPSGLFF.

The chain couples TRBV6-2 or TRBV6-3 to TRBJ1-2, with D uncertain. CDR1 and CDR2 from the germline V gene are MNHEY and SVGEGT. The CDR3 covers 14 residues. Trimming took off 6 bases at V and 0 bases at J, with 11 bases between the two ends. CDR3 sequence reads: CASSSTPANYGYTF. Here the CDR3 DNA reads TGTGCCAGCAGCAGTACCCCAGCTAACTATGGCTACACCTTC.

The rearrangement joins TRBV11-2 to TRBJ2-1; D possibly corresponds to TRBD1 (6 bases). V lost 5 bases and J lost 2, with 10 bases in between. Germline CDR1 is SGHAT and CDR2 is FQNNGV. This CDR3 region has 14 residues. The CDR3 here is CASSVRTAYNEQFF. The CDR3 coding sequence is TGTGCCAGCAGCGTACGGACAGCCTACAATGAGCAGTTCTTC.

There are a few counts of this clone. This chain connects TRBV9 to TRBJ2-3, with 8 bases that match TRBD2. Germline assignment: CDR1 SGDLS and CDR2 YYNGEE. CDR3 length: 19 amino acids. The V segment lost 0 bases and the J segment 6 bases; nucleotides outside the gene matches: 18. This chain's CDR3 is CASSVAQLASGGPLDTQYF. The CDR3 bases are TGTGCCAGCAGCGTAGCCCAATTAGCGAGCGGGGGTCCCTTGGATACGCAGTATTTT.

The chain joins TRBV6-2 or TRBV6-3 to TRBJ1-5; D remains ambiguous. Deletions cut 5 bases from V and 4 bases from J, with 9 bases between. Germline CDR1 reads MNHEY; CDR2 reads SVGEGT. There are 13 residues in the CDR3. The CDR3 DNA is TGTGCCAGCAGTCGCACAGCTAATCAGCCCCAGCATTTT. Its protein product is CASSRTANQPQHF.

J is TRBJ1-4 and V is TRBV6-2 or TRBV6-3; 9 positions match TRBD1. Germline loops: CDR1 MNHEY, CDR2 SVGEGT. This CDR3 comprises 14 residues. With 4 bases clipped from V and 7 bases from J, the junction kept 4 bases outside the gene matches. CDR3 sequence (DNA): TGTGCCAGCAGTTGGGACAGGGTGACTGAAAAACTGTTTTTT. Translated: CASSWDRVTEKLFF.

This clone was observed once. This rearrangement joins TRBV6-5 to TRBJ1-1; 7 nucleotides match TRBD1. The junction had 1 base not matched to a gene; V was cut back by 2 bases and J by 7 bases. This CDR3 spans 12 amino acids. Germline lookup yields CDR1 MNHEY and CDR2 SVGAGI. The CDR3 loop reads CASSYRQGEAFF. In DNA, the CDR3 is TGTGCCAGCAGTTACAGACAGGGTGAAGCTTTCTTT.

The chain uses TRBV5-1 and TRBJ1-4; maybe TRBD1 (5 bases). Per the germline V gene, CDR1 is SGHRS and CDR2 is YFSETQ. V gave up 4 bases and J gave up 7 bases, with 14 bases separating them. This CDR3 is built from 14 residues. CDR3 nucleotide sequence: TGCGCCAGCAGCCCGGAGCAGGGATTTGAAAAACTGTTTTTT. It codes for CASSPEQGFEKLFF. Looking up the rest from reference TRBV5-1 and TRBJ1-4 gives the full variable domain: KAGVTQTPRYLIKTRGQQVTLSCSPISGHRSVSWYQQTPGQGLQFLFEYFSETQRNKGNFPGRFSGRQFSNSRSEMNVSTLELGDSALYLCASSPEQGFEKLFFGSGTQLSVL.

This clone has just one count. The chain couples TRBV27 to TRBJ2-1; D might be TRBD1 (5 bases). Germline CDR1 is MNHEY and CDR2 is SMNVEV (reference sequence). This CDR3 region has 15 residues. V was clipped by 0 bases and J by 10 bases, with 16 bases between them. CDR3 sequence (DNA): TGTGCCAGCAGTTTATCGTATTGGCAGGGCAACGAGCAGTTCTTC. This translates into CASSLSYWQGNEQFF.

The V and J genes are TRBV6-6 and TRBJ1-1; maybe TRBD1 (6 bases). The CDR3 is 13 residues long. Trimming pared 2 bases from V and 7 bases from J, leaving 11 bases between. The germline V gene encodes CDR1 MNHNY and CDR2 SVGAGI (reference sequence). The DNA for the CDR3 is TGTGCCAGCAGTTACGGTGGCAGGGGTGAAGCTTTCTTT. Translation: CASSYGGRGEAFF.